A selection of T cell receptor beta chains follows, all from one sample in a study of blood T cell repertoires in COVID-19. Generated by immunoSEQ multiplex PCR, the TCRdb table keeps only in-frame clones and is missing some. The table shows 300,000 to 400,000 clones, with about nine tenths occurring only once. Specimen: peripheral blood. The receptors shown here come from a woman younger than 45 with COVID-19, enrolled during active disease. Each CDR3 is given with its conserved first and last residue. The order of the fields is V gene, J gene, clone size, D gene, CDR3 DNA, CDR3 protein. The D gene is left open where the match is weak. A row's size may be missing; if present it is once, few, many or a size class.

>TRBV28|TRBJ2-5|.|TRBD1
TGTGCCAGCAGTTTATGGTCAGGGGGCCAAGAGACCCAGTACTTC
CASSLWSGGQETQYF
>TRBV4-1|TRBJ2-7|.|TRBD1
TGCGCCAGCAGCCAGGAGCTCGGGACAGCGTACTCCTACGAGCAGTACTTC
CASSQELGTAYSYEQYF
>TRBV20-1|TRBJ2-7|.|.
TGCAGTGCTAGTAAAGTTTTCCTAGCTCACGAGCAGTACTTC
CSASKVFLAHEQYF
>TRBV5-1|TRBJ2-3|.|TRBD2
TGCGCCAGCAGCTCCTTAGCGGGAGGCACAGATACGCAGTATTTT
CASSSLAGGTDTQYF
>TRBV5-1|TRBJ1-2|once|.
TGCGCCAGCAGCTTGCTCAGTCAATATGGCTACACCTTC
CASSLLSQYGYTF
>TRBV7-3|TRBJ2-2|.|.
TGTGCCAGCAGTCCCGGTCCGGGGGCGAACACCGGGGAGCTGTTTTTT
CASSPGPGANTGELFF
>TRBV30|TRBJ1-2|.|.
TGTGCCTGGAGTGCTGGCCAGGGCTACACCTTC
CAWSAGQGYTF
>TRBV19|TRBJ2-7|.|TRBD2
TGTGCCAGTAGTAGTCTAGCGGGCGACACCTACGAGCAGTACTTC
CASSSLAGDTYEQYF
>TRBV2|TRBJ1-4|.|.
TGTGCCAGCAGTCAGGGTCCAAATGAAAAACTGTTTTTT
CASSQGPNEKLFF
>TRBV6-4|TRBJ1-2|.|TRBD1
TGTGCCAGCAGTCGCTCCGGGACAGGGGCAGTTGGTTATGGCTACACCTTC
CASSRSGTGAVGYGYTF
>TRBV6-5|TRBJ1-3|.|.
TGTGCCAGCAGTTACGGGGGGGGTGGAAACACCATATATTTT
CASSYGGGGNTIYF
>TRBV5-1|TRBJ1-1|.|TRBD1
TGCGCCAGCAGCCACCCAGGGACAGGGGGAAGAACTGAAGCTTTCTTT
CASSHPGTGGRTEAFF
>TRBV28|TRBJ1-2|.|TRBD1
TGTGCCAGCAGTTTATGGAACAGGGGGCTTGGTGGCTACACCTTC
CASSLWNRGLGGYTF
>TRBV30|TRBJ1-2|.|TRBD1
TGTGCCTGGAGAGGAGGGGACAGTGGAAACTATGGCTACACCTTC
CAWRGGDSGNYGYTF
>TRBV3-1/TRBV3-2|TRBJ2-7|.|TRBD1
TGTGCCAGCAGTCGAACAGGGGACGACGAGCAGTACTTC
CASSRTGDDEQYF
>TRBV2|TRBJ1-5|.|.
TGTGCCAGCAGTGGGGGACGGGGGTATCAGCCCCAGCATTTT
CASSGGRGYQPQHF
>TRBV19|TRBJ2-7|.|TRBD1
TGTGCCAGTAGTTCACAGGGGGCCTCCTACGAGCAGTACTTC
CASSSQGASYEQYF